These 8 T cell receptor beta chains came from one sample sequenced in a study of breast tumors, draining lymph nodes, adjacent tissues. The lymph nodes were axillary draining lymph nodes from breast cancer patients. TCRdb fed the multiplex PCR reads into MiXCR, producing one record per CDR3 protein. The sample has approximately 170,000 distinct CDR3 sequences, 30% to 35% seen once. The sequenced sample consisted of axillary lymph node tissue. The receptors originated from a female donor with breast cancer. Some clones in this sample may be carry-over from other donors' samples.

This clonotype was counted a few times. The CDR3 spells CASSPLGTYYEQYF. The CDR3 bases are TGTGCCAGCTCACCATTGGGGACCTACTACGAGCAGTACTTC. The J gene is TRBJ2-7, the V gene TRBV18, with D perhaps matching TRBD1 or TRBD2 (5 bases each). CDR1 and CDR2 (germline): KGHSH, LQKENI. The length of the CDR3 is 14 residues. With 2 bases removed from V and 3 bases from J, the gap between germline ends came to 11 bases.

This clonotype was counted many times. V gene TRBV10-3 combines with J gene TRBJ1-2; D remains unclear. The CDR3 loop spans 15 amino acids. The germline V gene encodes CDR1 ENHRY and CDR2 SYGVKD. Between the trimmed V and J ends, which lost 0 bases and 4 bases, there was a span of 12 bases. Here the CDR3 DNA reads TGTGCCATCAGTGAGTCGACTCTGGCAGCCTATGGCTACACCTTC. Translation: CAISESTLAAYGYTF.

Of note for this clonotype: One end of the junction is discordant with germline, which a read error may explain. The V call is TRBV10-3, the J call TRBJ1-2, with unresolved D. The CDR3 extends over 12 amino acids. Germline V gene sequence: CDR1 ENHRY, CDR2 SYGVKD. In DNA, the CDR3 is TGTGCCATCGGTGAAGCAGGTGGGGGCTACACCTTC. Protein sequence: CAIGEAGGGYTF.

The J gene is TRBJ2-7, the V gene TRBV2; perhaps D is TRBD1 or TRBD2 (5 bases each). V shed 7 bases and J shed 4 bases, with 14 bases lying between them. The CDR3 has 13 amino acids. CDR1 SNHLY and CDR2 FYNNEI come from the germline V gene. CDR3 DNA sequence: TGTGCCAGCATCGGTGGGGGTCGTTACGAGCAGTACTTC. This gives the protein CASIGGGRYEQYF.

The chain links TRBV27 to TRBJ2-7; D not certain. Trimming removed 5 bases at V and 0 bases at J, with 11 bases between. The CDR3 extends over 14 amino acids. Germline values: CDR1 MNHEY, CDR2 SMNVEV (reference sequence). The CDR3 loop reads CASSPWTPSYEQYF. CDR3 in DNA: TGTGCCAGCAGTCCCTGGACCCCCTCCTACGAGCAGTACTTC.

This clonotype came up a few times. This could be a read error, since a much larger clone is one nucleotide away. V and J are TRBV20-1 and TRBJ2-7; the D is unclear. This CDR3 contains 12 residues. Trimming removed 0 bases at V and 12 bases at J, with 15 bases between. Germline CDR1 is DFQATT and CDR2 is SNEGSKA (reference sequence). The CDR3 nucleotides are TGCAGTGCTAGAGACCGTCGACAACAGCGGTACTTC. Translation gives CSARDRRQQRYF.

J is TRBJ2-7 and V is TRBV14; weak D call: TRBD1 (6 bases). The CDR3 contains 22 residues. Trimming cost V 1 base and J 2 bases, with 33 bases left between them. The germline gives CDR1 SGHDN, CDR2 FVKESK. CDR3 sequence reads: CASSQVSAYHAVEDRSPYEQYF. CDR3 coding DNA: TGTGCCAGCAGCCAAGTTTCTGCTTACCATGCCGTTGAGGACAGATCGCCCTACGAGCAGTACTTC.

This clonotype came up many times. The chain carries TRBV11-2 and TRBJ2-3; 12 nucleotides match TRBD2. The CDR3 spans 15 residues. From germline, CDR1 is SGHAT and CDR2 FQNNGV. J was trimmed by 1 base and V by 7 bases; bases with no gene match: 3. The CDR3 sequence: CASTASGGGTDTQYF. In nucleotides, the CDR3 is TGTGCCAGCACCGCTAGCGGGGGGGGCACAGATACGCAGTATTTT.